This T cell receptor (beta chain) originates from a study of T cell clonality in common variable immunodeficiency. Study-level results: Reportedly, TCR beta sequences from common variable immunodeficiency showed fewer deletions and N-nucleotide insertions.

This clone was found a few times. Its matching antigen is unknown. The DNA ends 3 residues before the CDR3 does, and the rest of the CDR3 is filled in from the germline J gene. Sequencing used immunoSEQ multiplex PCR; TCRdb keeps in-frame clones, though not all of them. The sample includes roughly 9,900 clones, none of them occurring once. Trimming took off 6 bases at V and 4 bases at J, with 13 bases between the two ends. CDR3 length: 14 residues. Germline V lookup: CDR1 SEHNR, CDR2 FQNEAQ (reference sequence). The TCR comes from a human donor with common variable immunodeficiency. The chain is built from TRBV7-9 and TRBJ2-1; TRBD1 is a possible D gene (6 bases). The sequenced sample consisted of peripheral blood mononuclear cells. CDR3 protein: CASRSGVLYNEQFF. The DNA read from the CDR3 is TGTGCCAGCAGATCAGGGGTCCTATACAATGAG.